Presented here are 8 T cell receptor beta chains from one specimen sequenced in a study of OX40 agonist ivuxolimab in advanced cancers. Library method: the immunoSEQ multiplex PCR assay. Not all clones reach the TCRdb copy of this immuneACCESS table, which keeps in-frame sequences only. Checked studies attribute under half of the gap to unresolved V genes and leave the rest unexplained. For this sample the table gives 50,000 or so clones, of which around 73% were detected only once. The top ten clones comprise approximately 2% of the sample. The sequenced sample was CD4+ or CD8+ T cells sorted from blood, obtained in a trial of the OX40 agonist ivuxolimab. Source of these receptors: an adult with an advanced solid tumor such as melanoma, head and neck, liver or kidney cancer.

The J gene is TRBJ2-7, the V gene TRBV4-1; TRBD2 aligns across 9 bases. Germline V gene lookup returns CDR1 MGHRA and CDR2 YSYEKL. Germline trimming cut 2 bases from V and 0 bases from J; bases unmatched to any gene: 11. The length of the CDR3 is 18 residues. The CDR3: CASSQSGLAFVSSYEQYF. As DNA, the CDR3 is TGCGCCAGCAGCCAATCCGGACTAGCGTTCGTAAGCTCCTACGAGCAGTACTTC.

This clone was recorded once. The CDR3 reads CASSSGQRNYGYTF. DNA of the CDR3: TGTGCCAGCAGCTCCGGACAGCGCAACTATGGCTACACCTTC. The chain has TRBV5-4 and TRBJ1-2; a weak D match, TRBD1 (6 bases). CDR1 SGHNT and CDR2 YYREEE come from the germline V gene (reference sequence). The germline V and J ends were trimmed by 3 bases and 2 bases, with 11 bases remaining between them. The CDR3 runs 14 residues.

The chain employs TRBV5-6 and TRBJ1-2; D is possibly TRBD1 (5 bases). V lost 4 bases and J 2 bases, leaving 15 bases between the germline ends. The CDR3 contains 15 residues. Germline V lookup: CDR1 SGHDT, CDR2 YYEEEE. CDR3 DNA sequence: TGTGCCAGCAGCAGTATGACGGGGGGAAACTATGGCTACACCTTC. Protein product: CASSSMTGGNYGYTF.

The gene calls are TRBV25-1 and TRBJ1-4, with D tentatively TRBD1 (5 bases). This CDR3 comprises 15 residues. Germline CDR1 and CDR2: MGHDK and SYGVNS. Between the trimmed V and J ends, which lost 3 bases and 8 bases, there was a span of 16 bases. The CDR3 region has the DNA TGTGCCAGCAGTGACTGGGCAGGGAATAGGGAAAAACTGTTTTTT. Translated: CASSDWAGNREKLFF.

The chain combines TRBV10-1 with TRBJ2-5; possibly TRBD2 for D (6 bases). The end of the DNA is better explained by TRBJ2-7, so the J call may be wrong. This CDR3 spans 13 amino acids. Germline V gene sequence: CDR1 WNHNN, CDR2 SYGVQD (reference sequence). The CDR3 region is CASSGLVPYEQYF. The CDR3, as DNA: TGCGCCAGCAGTGGACTAGTCCCCTACGAGCAGTACTTC.

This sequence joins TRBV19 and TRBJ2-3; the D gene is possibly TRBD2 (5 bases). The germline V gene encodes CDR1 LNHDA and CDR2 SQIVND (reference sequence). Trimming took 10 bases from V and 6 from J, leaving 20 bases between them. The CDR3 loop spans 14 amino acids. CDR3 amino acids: CATKLGLASDTQYF. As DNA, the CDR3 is TGTGCCACCAAATTGGGTCTAGCATCCGATACGCAGTATTTT. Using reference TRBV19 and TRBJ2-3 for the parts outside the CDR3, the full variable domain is DGGITQSPKYLFRKEGQNVTLSCEQNLNHDAMYWYRQDPGQGLRLIYYSQIVNDFQKGDIAEGYSVSREKKESFPLTVTSAQKNPTAFYLCATKLGLASDTQYFGPGTRLTVL.

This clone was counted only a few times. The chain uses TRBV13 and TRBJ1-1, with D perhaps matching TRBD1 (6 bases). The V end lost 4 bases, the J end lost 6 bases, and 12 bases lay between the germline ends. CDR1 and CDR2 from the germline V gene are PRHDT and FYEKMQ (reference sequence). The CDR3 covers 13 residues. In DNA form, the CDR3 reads TGTGCCAGCAGCTCCCGGGGGGGGCCTGAAGCTTTCTTT. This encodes CASSSRGGPEAFF.

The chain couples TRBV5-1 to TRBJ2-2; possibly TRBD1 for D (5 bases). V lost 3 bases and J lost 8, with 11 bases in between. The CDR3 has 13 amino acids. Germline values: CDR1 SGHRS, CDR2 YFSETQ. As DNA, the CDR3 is TGCGCCAGCAGCTGGGGTCAGGGAGGGGAGCTGTTTTTT. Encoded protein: CASSWGQGGELFF.